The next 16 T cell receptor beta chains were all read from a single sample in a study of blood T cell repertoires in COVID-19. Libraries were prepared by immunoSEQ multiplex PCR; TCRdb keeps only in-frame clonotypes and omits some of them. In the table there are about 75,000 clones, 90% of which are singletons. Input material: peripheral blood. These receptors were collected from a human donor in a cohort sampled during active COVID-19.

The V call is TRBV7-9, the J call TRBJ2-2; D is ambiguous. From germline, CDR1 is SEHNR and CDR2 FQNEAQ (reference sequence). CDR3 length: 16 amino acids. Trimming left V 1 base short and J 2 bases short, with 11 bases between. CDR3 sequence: CASSLGASYNTGELFF. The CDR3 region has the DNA TGTGCCAGCAGCTTAGGAGCGAGTTATAACACCGGGGAGCTGTTTTTT.

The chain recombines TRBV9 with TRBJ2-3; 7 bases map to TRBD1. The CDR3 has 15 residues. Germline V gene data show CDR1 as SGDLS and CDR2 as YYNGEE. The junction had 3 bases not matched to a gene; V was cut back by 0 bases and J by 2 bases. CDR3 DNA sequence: TGTGCCAGCAGCGTAGGGGGACAGCTCACAGATACGCAGTATTTT. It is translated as CASSVGGQLTDTQYF.

In DNA, the CDR3 is TGTGCCAGCAGCAGGGGACTAGCGGGGGGCGAGGAGACCCAGTACTTC. This translates into CASSRGLAGGEETQYF. The chain is built from TRBV7-9 and TRBJ2-5, with 15 bases that match TRBD2. The ends lost 5 bases at V and 5 bases at J; junction bases unmatched: 6. Germline lookup yields CDR1 SEHNR and CDR2 FQNEAQ (reference sequence). The CDR3 spans 16 residues.

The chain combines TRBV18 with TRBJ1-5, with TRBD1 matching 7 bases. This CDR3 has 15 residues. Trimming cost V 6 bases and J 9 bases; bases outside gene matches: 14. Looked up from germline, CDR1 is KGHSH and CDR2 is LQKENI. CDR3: CASSLDRDRTRPQHF. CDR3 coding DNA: TGTGCCAGCTCGCTGGACCGGGACAGAACACGGCCCCAGCATTTT.

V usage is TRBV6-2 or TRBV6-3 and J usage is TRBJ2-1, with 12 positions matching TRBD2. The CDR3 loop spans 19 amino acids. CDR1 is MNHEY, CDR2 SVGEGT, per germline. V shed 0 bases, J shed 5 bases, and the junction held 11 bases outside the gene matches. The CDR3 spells CASSYSGSHGLAGNNEQFF. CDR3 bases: TGTGCCAGCAGTTACTCAGGGTCACACGGACTAGCGGGGAACAATGAGCAGTTCTTC.

The CDR3: CAWSEDRVAYEQYF. CDR3 bases: TGTGCCTGGAGCGAGGACAGAGTAGCCTACGAGCAGTACTTC. The chain has TRBV30 and TRBJ2-7; tentative D call: TRBD1 (6 bases). Germline V CDR1 and CDR2: GTSNPN, SVGIG (reference sequence). V gave up 3 bases and J gave up 2 bases, with 14 bases separating them. This CDR3 region has 14 residues.

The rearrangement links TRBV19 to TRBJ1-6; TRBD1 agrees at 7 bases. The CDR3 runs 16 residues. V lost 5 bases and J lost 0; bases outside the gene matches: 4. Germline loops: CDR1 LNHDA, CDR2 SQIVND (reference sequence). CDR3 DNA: TGTGCCAGTAGTCCCCGGGACAGCTCCTATAATTCACCCCTCCACTTT. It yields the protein CASSPRDSSYNSPLHF.

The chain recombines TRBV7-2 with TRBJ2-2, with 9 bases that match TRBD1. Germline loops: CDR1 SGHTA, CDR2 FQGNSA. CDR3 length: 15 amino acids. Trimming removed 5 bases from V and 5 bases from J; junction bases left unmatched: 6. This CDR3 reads CASSPRGTGTGELFF. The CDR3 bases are TGTGCCAGCAGCCCGAGAGGGACAGGGACCGGGGAGCTGTTTTTT.

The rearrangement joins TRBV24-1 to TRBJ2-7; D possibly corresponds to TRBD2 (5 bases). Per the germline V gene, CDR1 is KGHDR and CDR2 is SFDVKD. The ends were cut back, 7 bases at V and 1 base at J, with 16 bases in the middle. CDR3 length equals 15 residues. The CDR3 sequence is CATRAGPGSSYEQYF. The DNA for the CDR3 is TGTGCCACCAGGGCGGGTCCGGGATCTTCCTACGAGCAGTACTTC.

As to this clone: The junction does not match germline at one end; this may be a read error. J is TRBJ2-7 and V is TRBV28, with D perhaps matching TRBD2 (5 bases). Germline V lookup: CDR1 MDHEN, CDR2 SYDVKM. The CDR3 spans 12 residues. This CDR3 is CASSLSRAKEDF. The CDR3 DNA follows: TGTGCCAGCAGTTTATCGAGGGCCAAAGAGGACTTC.

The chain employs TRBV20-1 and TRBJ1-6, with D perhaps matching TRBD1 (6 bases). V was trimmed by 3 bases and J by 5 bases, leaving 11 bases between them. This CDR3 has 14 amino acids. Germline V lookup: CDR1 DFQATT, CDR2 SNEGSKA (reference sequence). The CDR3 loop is CSASHRENNSPLHF. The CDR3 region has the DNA TGCAGTGCTAGTCACAGGGAGAATAATTCACCCCTCCACTTT.

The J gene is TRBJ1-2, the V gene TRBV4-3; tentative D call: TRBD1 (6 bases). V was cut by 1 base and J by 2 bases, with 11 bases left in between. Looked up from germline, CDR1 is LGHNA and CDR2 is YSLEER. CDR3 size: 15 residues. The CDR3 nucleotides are TGCGCCAGCAGCCAAGCCCAGGGGAACAACTATGGCTACACCTTC. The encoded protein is CASSQAQGNNYGYTF.

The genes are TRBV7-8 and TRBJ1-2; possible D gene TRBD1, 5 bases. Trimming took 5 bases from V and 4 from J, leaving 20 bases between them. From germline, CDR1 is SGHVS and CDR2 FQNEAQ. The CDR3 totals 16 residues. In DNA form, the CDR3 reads TGTGCCAGCAGCCAGTTTACAGGAGTTGGTACCTATGGCTACACCTTC. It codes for CASSQFTGVGTYGYTF.

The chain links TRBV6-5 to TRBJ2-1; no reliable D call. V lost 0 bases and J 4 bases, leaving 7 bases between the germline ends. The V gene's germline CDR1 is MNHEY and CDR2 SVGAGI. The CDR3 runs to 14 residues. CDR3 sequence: CASSYSILYNEQFF. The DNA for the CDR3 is TGTGCCAGCAGTTACTCGATACTTTACAATGAGCAGTTCTTC.

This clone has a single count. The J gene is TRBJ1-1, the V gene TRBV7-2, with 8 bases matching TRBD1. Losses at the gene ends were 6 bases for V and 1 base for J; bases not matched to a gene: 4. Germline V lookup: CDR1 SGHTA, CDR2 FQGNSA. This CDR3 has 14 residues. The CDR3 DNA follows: TGTGCCAGCAGAACAGGGGGTAAGAACACTGAAGCTTTCTTT. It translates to CASRTGGKNTEAFF.

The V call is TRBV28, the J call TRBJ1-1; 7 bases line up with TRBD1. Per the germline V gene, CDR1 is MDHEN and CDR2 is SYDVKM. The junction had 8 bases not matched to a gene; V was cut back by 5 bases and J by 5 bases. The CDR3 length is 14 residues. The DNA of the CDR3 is TGTGCCAGCAGTGTTCGGACAGGCGATACTGAAGCTTTCTTT. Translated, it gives CASSVRTGDTEAFF.